The next 27 T cell receptor beta chains were all read from a single sample in a study of shared clonotypes between healthy human individuals. Measured with immunoSEQ multiplex PCR; TCRdb has only the in-frame clones, and not every one. In the table there are roughly 1 million clones, around 76% of which are singletons. The sample was memory CD4+ T cells sorted from blood. This sample's subset: CD45RA-negative fraction. All receptors derive from a man between 18 and 29 years old in good health.

This chain uses TRBV2 with TRBJ2-7; D might be TRBD2 (6 bases). The germline CDR1 and CDR2 sequences are SNHLY and FYNNEI. With 3 bases removed from V and 0 bases from J, the gap between germline ends came to 9 bases. The CDR3 contains 14 residues. The CDR3 spells CASSEREHSYEQYF. DNA of the CDR3: TGTGCCAGCAGTGAGCGGGAACACTCCTACGAGCAGTACTTC.

This clone was seen only once. This CDR3 reads CASQATRTDTQYF. CDR3 coding DNA: TGTGCCAGCCAGGCTACCCGCACAGATACGCAGTATTTT. The genes are TRBV2 and TRBJ2-3; D gene ambiguous. V dropped 8 bases and J dropped 1 base, with 10 bases sitting between them. This CDR3 has 13 residues. Germline loops: CDR1 SNHLY, CDR2 FYNNEI.

J is TRBJ2-6 and V is TRBV18, with 11 positions matching TRBD1. The junction had 3 bases not matched to a gene; V was cut back by 2 bases and J by 0 bases. This CDR3 contains 18 residues. Germline loops: CDR1 KGHSH, CDR2 LQKENI. The CDR3 bases are TGTGCCAGCTCACCAAGGACAGGGGGCGGCTCTGGGGCCAACGTCCTGACTTTC. Protein product: CASSPRTGGGSGANVLTF.

V usage is TRBV7-3 and J usage is TRBJ2-3, with TRBD2 matching 8 bases. CDR3 length: 16 residues. Germline V lookup: CDR1 SGHTA, CDR2 FQGTGA. Trimming took 1 base from V and 6 from J; bases not matched to a gene: 9. CDR3 sequence: CASSLMGAGAGDTQYF. CDR3 DNA: TGTGCCAGCAGCTTAATGGGAGCGGGGGCAGGGGATACGCAGTATTTT.

The gene calls are TRBV28 and TRBJ2-7; D remains unclear. The germline V gene has CDR1 MDHEN and CDR2 SYDVKM. The V gene lost 2 bases and the J gene lost 5 bases, with 13 bases spanning the gap. This CDR3 spans 14 amino acids. The CDR3 sequence: CASSLGSQLHEQYF. DNA of the CDR3: TGTGCCAGCAGTTTAGGAAGTCAGCTGCACGAGCAGTACTTC.

The chain has TRBV29-1 and TRBJ2-1, with D unclear. V dropped 4 bases and J dropped 7 bases, with 11 bases sitting between them. The germline V gene has CDR1 SQVTM and CDR2 ANQGSEA. This CDR3 region has 12 residues. CDR3 region: CSVADHLNEQFF. The CDR3 DNA is TGCAGCGTTGCGGACCATCTGAATGAGCAGTTCTTC.

Only one count was recorded for this clone. The CDR3 region has the DNA TGTGCCAGCAGCCCACGGACCTTGGTCAGGGGGCGGAGAACTGAAGCTTTCTTT. This sequence encodes CASSPRTLVRGRRTEAFF. The J gene is TRBJ1-1, the V gene TRBV13; the match to TRBD1 covers 8 bases. CDR1 is PRHDT and CDR2 is FYEKMQ in the germline V gene (reference sequence). Trimming took 5 bases from V and 5 from J; bases not matched to a gene: 19. The CDR3 totals 18 residues.

The J gene is TRBJ2-5, the V gene TRBV5-1; D remains ambiguous. CDR3 length equals 15 residues. From germline, CDR1 is SGHRS and CDR2 YFSETQ. V dropped 1 base and J dropped 1 base, with 11 bases sitting between them. This CDR3 is CASSLLDHPQETQYF. In nucleotides, the CDR3 is TGCGCCAGCAGCTTGTTAGATCACCCCCAAGAGACCCAGTACTTC.

This clone was detected ten times or more. The chain joins TRBV6-1 to TRBJ2-1, with 7 positions matching TRBD1. Looked up from germline, CDR1 is MNHNS and CDR2 is SASEGT. J lost 5 bases, V lost 4 bases, and 5 bases had no gene match. The CDR3 has 14 amino acids. The CDR3 region has the DNA TGTGCCAGCAGTGTACAGGGGACAAACAATGAGCAGTTCTTC. It yields the protein CASSVQGTNNEQFF.

The V and J genes are TRBV6-5 and TRBJ2-7; tentative D call: TRBD2 (5 bases). Germline CDR1 is MNHEY and CDR2 is SVGAGI. V lost 0 bases and J lost 5, with 11 bases in between. The CDR3 has 14 amino acids. CDR3 in DNA: TGTGCCAGCAGTTACTCCACAATCGGGGACGAGCAGTACTTC. This codes for CASSYSTIGDEQYF.

The rearrangement joins TRBV14 to TRBJ1-1, with D unresolved. Germline lookup yields CDR1 SGHDN and CDR2 FVKESK. There are 14 residues in the CDR3. V lost 1 base, J lost 5 bases, and 11 bases lay in between. The CDR3 nucleotides read TGTGCCAGCAGCCAAGGGGCGCGAGGGACTGAAGCTTTCTTT. This translates into CASSQGARGTEAFF.

The rearrangement links TRBV5-6 to TRBJ2-2; tentatively, D is TRBD1 or TRBD2 (5 bases each). The germline CDR1 and CDR2 sequences are SGHDT and YYEEEE. This CDR3 is built from 13 residues. V was clipped by 4 bases and J by 4 bases, with 8 bases between them. Here the CDR3 DNA reads TGTGCCAGCAGCAGGGACCCCACCGGGGAGCTGTTTTTT. It specifies CASSRDPTGELFF. Full variable domain (rest looked up from reference TRBV5-6 and TRBJ2-2): DAGVTQSPTHLIKTRGQQVTLRCSPKSGHDTVSWYQQALGQGPQFIFQYYEEEERQRGNFPDRFSGHQFPNYSSELNVNALLLGDSALYLCASSRDPTGELFFGEGSRLTVL.

The chain uses TRBV6-1 and TRBJ2-1; D call uncertain. Germline V gene data show CDR1 as MNHNS and CDR2 as SASEGT. V lost 4 bases to trimming and J lost 0 bases, with 10 bases between them. The CDR3 spans 15 residues. As DNA, the CDR3 is TGTGCCAGCAGTGGCGGTGGGGACTCCTACAATGAGCAGTTCTTC. This gives the protein CASSGGGDSYNEQFF.

Here the CDR3 reads CASSEIGYGYYGYTF. The CDR3 bases are TGTGCCAGCAGTGAGATCGGTTACGGCTACTATGGCTACACCTTC. The genes are TRBV6-1 and TRBJ1-2; unclear D gene. The CDR3 has 15 residues. CDR1 and CDR2 (germline): MNHNS, SASEGT. Trimming pared 3 bases from V and 3 bases from J, leaving 14 bases between.

CDR3: CASGLRFGQGSGGYTF. For the CDR3, the DNA is TGTGCTAGTGGTTTAAGGTTTGGACAGGGCTCTGGTGGCTACACCTTC. The chain couples TRBV12-5 to TRBJ1-2, with 8 bases identical to TRBD1. CDR3 size: 16 residues. The V gene's germline CDR1 is LGHNT and CDR2 FRNRAP. Trimming cost V 3 bases and J 7 bases; bases outside gene matches: 13.

Comment on this clone: The sample holds other DNA sequences that translate to the same CDR3. As DNA, the CDR3 is TGCAGCGTTGACGTAGGGGACTGGGGAGAGACCCAGTACTTC. This gives the protein CSVDVGDWGETQYF. This rearrangement joins TRBV29-1 to TRBJ2-5; D perhaps matches TRBD2 (6 bases). The CDR3 has 14 amino acids. Trimming pared 3 bases from V and 4 bases from J, leaving 15 bases between. Germline CDR1 SQVTM, CDR2 ANQGSEA.

V usage is TRBV9 and J usage is TRBJ1-3; no firm D call. CDR1 and CDR2 (germline): SGDLS, YYNGEE. V was pared by 2 bases and J by 2 bases, with 8 bases between. This CDR3 is 14 amino acids long. CDR3 coding DNA: TGTGCCAGCAGCGTTTTCGGGGCTGGAAACACCATATATTTT. Translated: CASSVFGAGNTIYF. Full variable domain (remainder filled in from reference TRBV9 and TRBJ1-3): DSGVTQTPKHLITATGQRVTLRCSPRSGDLSVYWYQQSLDQGLQFLIQYYNGEERAKGNILERFSAQQFPDLHSELNLSSLELGDSALYFCASSVFGAGNTIYFGEGSWLTVV.

This clone was found once. V and J are TRBV28 and TRBJ2-1; D gene ambiguous. Trimming removed 9 bases from V and 0 bases from J, with 15 bases in between. The CDR3 is 15 residues long. Per germline, CDR1 MDHEN and CDR2 SYDVKM. For the CDR3, the DNA is TGTGCCAGTTCACTTAGTGGTGTCTCCTACAATGAGCAGTTCTTC. Translating it yields CASSLSGVSYNEQFF.

The chain uses TRBV6-1 and TRBJ1-2; D is uncertain. CDR3 length equals 15 residues. V was pared by 2 bases and J by 0 bases, with 10 bases between. CDR1 is MNHNS, CDR2 SASEGT, per germline. The DNA of the CDR3 is TGTGCCAGCAGTGAAATGGGAGGCGCTAACTATGGCTACACCTTC. Its protein product is CASSEMGGANYGYTF.

The chain links TRBV7-2 to TRBJ2-1; D unresolved. The CDR3 is 13 amino acids. Looked up from germline, CDR1 is SGHTA and CDR2 is FQGNSA. V was clipped by 3 bases and J by 6 bases, with 9 bases between them. This CDR3 is CASSFLAFNEQFF. As DNA, the CDR3 is TGTGCCAGCAGCTTCCTCGCGTTCAATGAGCAGTTCTTC.

This clone was seen only a few times. The V and J genes are TRBV2 and TRBJ1-6; D is ambiguous. The CDR3 covers 14 residues. Germline values: CDR1 SNHLY, CDR2 FYNNEI. Deletions cut 4 bases from V and 7 bases from J, with 11 bases between. The CDR3 is CASSGVSPNSPLHF. CDR3 DNA sequence: TGTGCCAGCAGTGGGGTCAGTCCGAATTCACCCCTCCACTTT.

The chain is built from TRBV5-1 and TRBJ2-3, with 8 bases lining up with TRBD2. The CDR3 covers 15 residues. J gave up 5 bases and V 5 bases, and 10 bases lay outside the gene matches. Germline V gene data show CDR1 as SGHRS and CDR2 as YFSETQ. The CDR3 reads CASSISGGPGDTQYF. CDR3 nucleotide sequence: TGCGCCAGCAGTATCTCGGGAGGGCCTGGAGATACGCAGTATTTT.

This chain links TRBV19 with TRBJ1-5; D may be TRBD1 (5 bases). The CDR3 consists of 19 residues. CDR1 LNHDA and CDR2 SQIVND come from the germline V gene (reference sequence). V was cut by 5 bases and J by 3 bases, with 26 bases left in between. CDR3 nucleotides: TGTGCCAGTAGTCCAGGGACGGGCAATCCCTCTTCTTTCAATCAGCCCCAGCATTTT. Amino acid sequence: CASSPGTGNPSSFNQPQHF.

The chain couples TRBV9 to TRBJ1-1, with 7 nucleotides matching TRBD1. Germline values: CDR1 SGDLS, CDR2 YYNGEE. This CDR3 region has 17 residues. J was trimmed by 5 bases and V by 2 bases; bases with no gene match: 15. CDR3 sequence reads: CASSVAYTGVGQTEAFF. CDR3 nucleotides: TGTGCCAGCAGCGTGGCGTACACAGGGGTTGGGCAAACTGAAGCTTTCTTT.

The chain uses TRBV2 and TRBJ2-7, with D tentatively TRBD1 or TRBD2 (8 bases each). The V gene lost 4 bases and the J gene lost 7 bases, with 20 bases spanning the gap. This CDR3 has 15 residues. CDR1 and CDR2 from the germline V gene are SNHLY and FYNNEI. The DNA for the CDR3 is TGTGCCAGCAGTGGATCCGGCGGGGGGACAGGAGAGCAGTACTTC. Translation: CASSGSGGGTGEQYF.

The chain uses TRBV18 and TRBJ2-1, with 12 nucleotides matching TRBD1. V dropped 2 bases and J dropped 6; count of bases not matched to a gene: 2. Germline V CDR1 and CDR2: KGHSH, LQKENI. CDR3 length equals 15 residues. This chain's CDR3 is CASSPTGQGANEQFF. Written as DNA, the CDR3 is TGTGCCAGCTCACCAACGGGACAGGGGGCCAATGAGCAGTTCTTC.

V usage is TRBV6-1 and J usage is TRBJ1-3, with 9 bases matching TRBD1. V lost 4 bases to trimming and J lost 4 bases; unmatched junction nucleotides: 8. Germline loops: CDR1 MNHNS, CDR2 SASEGT. This CDR3 has 16 amino acids. The CDR3, as DNA: TGTGCCAGCAGTGTCGACAGGGGGACAAACGGAAACACCATATATTTT. Encoded protein: CASSVDRGTNGNTIYF.